The rows below give T cell receptor beta chains drawn from one sample of a study of molecular identifiers for immune sequencing clone quantification. TCRdb re-called the PCR reads through MiXCR, storing one row per CDR3 protein. The sample includes 490,000 or so distinct CDR3 sequences, about a quarter of them seen just once. Specimen: naive CD8+ T cells from blood, with Jurkat cell RNA spiked in. All receptors derive from a human donor in good health. Some libraries in this study had Jurkat cell RNA spiked in. The CDR3 runs from the conserved cysteine through the conserved F or W.

j_call | v_call | cdr3_aa
TRBJ1-1 | TRBV30 | CAWDAGVQGLNTEAFF
TRBJ2-2 | TRBV6-5 | CASSGPSGELFF
TRBJ1-1 | TRBV4-1 | CASSLHSGQNNVLGTEAFF
TRBJ2-5 | TRBV12-3/TRBV12-4 | CASSLMGLETQYF
TRBJ2-5 | TRBV23-1 | CASSQSPGLPPETQYF
TRBJ1-1 | TRBV2 | CASVDWTGAFF
TRBJ2-7 | TRBV11-2 | CASSLGPRGIEQYF
TRBJ1-1 | TRBV6-5 | CASSYLTGVRPEAFF
TRBJ2-5 | TRBV7-9 | CATSTGIGETQYF
TRBJ2-7 | TRBV6-6 | CASTSGTYEQYF
TRBJ1-6 | TRBV9 | CASSVDGRANSPLHF
TRBJ2-7 | TRBV28 | CASSYVTGVPIEQYF
TRBJ2-1 | TRBV29-1 | CSVYEGTYNEQFF
TRBJ2-1 | TRBV14 | CASSQDGGLLNSYNEQFF
TRBJ2-6 | TRBV27 | CASTSGVAGANVLTF
TRBJ2-7 | TRBV4-3 | CASSQDRGIEQYF
TRBJ1-5 | TRBV6-2/TRBV6-3 | CASSRRHNQGGRRQPQHF
TRBJ1-1 | TRBV4-3 | CASSPDRGPTEAFF
TRBJ2-5 | TRBV7-9 | CASSQRGLETQYF
TRBJ1-1 | TRBV11-3 | CASSLAGTAEAFF
TRBJ1-2 | TRBV18 | CASSIRPQGVAYGYTF
TRBJ1-5 | TRBV25-1 | CASSGQDSSNQPQHF
TRBJ1-5 | TRBV12-3/TRBV12-4 | CASKSGPNQPQHF
TRBJ2-3 | TRBV3-1 | CASSQDSSALYTDTQYF
TRBJ2-1 | TRBV20-1 | CSARDLQGLAGVTLSYNEQFF
TRBJ2-3 | TRBV9 | CASSMDLTDTQYF
TRBJ2-2 | TRBV30 | CAWRIVNTGELFF
TRBJ2-3 | TRBV7-2 | CASKTTSAGPITDTQYF
TRBJ2-7 | TRBV5-4 | CASSPGVDRGTSYEQYF
TRBJ2-2 | TRBV7-9 | CASSYEGTGRTGELFF
TRBJ1-1 | TRBV27 | CASSFLTGSDFSEAIF
TRBJ2-6 | TRBV5-1 | CASSLVFASGANVLTF
TRBJ2-3 | TRBV7-9 | CASSSSGEPDTQYF
TRBJ2-5 | TRBV28 | CASSIGLARPETQYF
TRBJ2-5 | TRBV6-5 | CASYLAPQETQYF
TRBJ1-3 | TRBV19 | CASSRKMDRSGNTIYF
TRBJ2-1 | TRBV29-1 | CSVDGLATVNEQFF
TRBJ2-3 | TRBV5-1 | CASSLDPAGGMTDTQYF
TRBJ1-3 | TRBV6-6 | CASSYSSSSGNTIYF
TRBJ2-1 | TRBV9 | CASSVGTSGPSYNEQFF
TRBJ2-5 | TRBV12-3/TRBV12-4 | CASSRTSGGAGETQYF
TRBJ1-1 | TRBV13 | CASSCAPTEAFF
TRBJ1-4 | TRBV20-1 | CSALTGGYEKLFF
TRBJ2-1 | TRBV2 | CASGSGAHNEQFF
TRBJ2-7 | TRBV28 | CASSPIQGASYEQYF
TRBJ2-2 | TRBV9 | CASSHSDVAGELFF